These 20 T cell receptor beta chains were all obtained from the same sample, sequenced in a study of blood T cell repertoires in COVID-19. Only in-frame clones appear in the TCRdb table, and some are missing; sequencing was by immunoSEQ multiplex PCR. The data contain 40,000 to 50,000 clones, roughly 80% of them seen just once; the ten biggest clones take up approximately 5%. The material sequenced was peripheral blood. The receptors derive from a man aged 50 to 60 with active COVID-19.

The rearrangement uses TRBV7-6 and TRBJ1-2; maybe TRBD1 (6 bases). The germline CDR1 and CDR2 sequences are SGHVS and FNYEAQ. V was trimmed by 5 bases and J by 2 bases, leaving 12 bases between them. CDR3 length: 14 amino acids. The CDR3 here is CASSAGQSNYGYTF. The CDR3 DNA sequence: TGTGCCAGCAGCGCTGGACAGTCGAACTATGGCTACACCTTC.

The chain couples TRBV4-1 to TRBJ2-7; TRBD1 might be the D (5 bases). The CDR3 has 13 residues. V lost 3 bases to trimming and J lost 4 bases, with 10 bases between them. From germline, CDR1 is MGHRA and CDR2 YSYEKL. DNA of the CDR3: TGCGCCAGCAGCCACGACAGAGCGTACGAGCAGTACTTC. Its translation: CASSHDRAYEQYF.

This clone was counted between two and nine times. This rearrangement joins TRBV4-3 to TRBJ2-5; 7 positions match TRBD2. Germline CDR1 reads LGHNA; CDR2 reads YSLEER. CDR3 length equals 14 residues. V gave up 1 base and J gave up 5 bases; unmatched junction bases: 4. DNA of the CDR3: TGCGCCAGCAGCCAAGGCGGGAGACTGGAGACCCAGTACTTC. It encodes CASSQGGRLETQYF.

The chain links TRBV9 to TRBJ2-5, with 9 bases lining up with TRBD2. Germline V gives CDR1 SGDLS, CDR2 YYNGEE. J lost 2 bases, V lost 4 bases, and 9 bases had no gene match. The CDR3 spans 16 residues. CDR3 residues: CASSLSLAGQQETQYF. The CDR3 bases are TGTGCCAGCAGCTTAAGTCTAGCGGGACAACAAGAGACCCAGTACTTC.

This chain uses TRBV9 with TRBJ1-1; D unresolved. The germline V gene has CDR1 SGDLS and CDR2 YYNGEE. The CDR3 totals 15 residues. Trimming took off 2 bases at V and 4 bases at J, with 15 bases between the two ends. CDR3 nucleotide sequence: TGTGCCAGCAGCGTGAGGGTCGACCCGGGCACTGAAGCTTTCTTT. Its protein product is CASSVRVDPGTEAFF. The variable domain in full, completed from reference TRBV9 and TRBJ1-1, reads DSGVTQTPKHLITATGQRVTLRCSPRSGDLSVYWYQQSLDQGLQFLIQYYNGEERAKGNILERFSAQQFPDLHSELNLSSLELGDSALYFCASSVRVDPGTEAFFGQGTRLTVV.

V is TRBV5-1 and J is TRBJ1-6; weak D call: TRBD1 (5 bases). The CDR3 is made up of 13 amino acids. The germline V gene encodes CDR1 SGHRS and CDR2 YFSETQ. Trimming took 10 bases from V and 7 from J, leaving 15 bases between them. The CDR3 loop reads CAGARDSNSPLHF. In nucleotides, the CDR3 is TGCGCCGGAGCCAGGGATTCAAATTCACCCCTCCACTTT.

The rearrangement links TRBV28 to TRBJ1-5; unclear D gene. The germline V gene has CDR1 MDHEN and CDR2 SYDVKM. The CDR3 consists of 13 residues. V was cut by 7 bases and J by 8 bases, with 15 bases left in between. Written as DNA, the CDR3 is TGTGCCAGCATCGGCGGGCTCGTGAAGCCCCAGCATTTT. This gives the protein CASIGGLVKPQHF.

This chain connects TRBV24-1 to TRBJ2-2; 13 nucleotides match TRBD2. The J segment lost 4 bases and the V segment lost 3 bases, leaving 7 bases of the junction unmatched. The CDR3 is made up of 18 amino acids. CDR1 and CDR2 from the germline V gene are KGHDR and SFDVKD. CDR3 sequence: CATSDTKGLAGLTGELFF. The CDR3 nucleotides read TGTGCCACCAGTGATACCAAGGGACTAGCGGGACTCACCGGGGAGCTGTTTTTT.

This rearrangement joins TRBV6-1 to TRBJ2-7, with TRBD2 matching 15 bases. Per germline, CDR1 MNHNS and CDR2 SASEGT. The CDR3 sequence is 15 residues long. Trimming at V came to 1 base and at J to 7 bases, leaving 2 bases not matched to a gene. The CDR3 DNA is TGTGCCAGCAGTGAAGGGACTAGCGGGAGGGCTGAGCAGTACTTC. This encodes CASSEGTSGRAEQYF.

Only one count was recorded for this clone. This rearrangement joins TRBV5-1 to TRBJ2-7; no definite D call. CDR1 is SGHRS, CDR2 YFSETQ, per germline. Trimming took 4 bases from V and 4 from J, leaving 6 bases between them. The CDR3 has 11 residues. The CDR3: CASSTGYEQYF. For the CDR3, the DNA is TGCGCCAGCAGCACTGGTTACGAGCAGTACTTC.

J is TRBJ1-1 and V is TRBV19; D is undetermined. CDR3 length equals 14 residues. Germline loops: CDR1 LNHDA, CDR2 SQIVND (reference sequence). V was clipped by 5 bases and J by 4 bases, with 14 bases between them. DNA for the CDR3: TGTGCCAGTAGTCGGTCGGGTTTGGGCACTGAAGCTTTCTTT. It is translated as CASSRSGLGTEAFF.

The chain joins TRBV28 to TRBJ2-7; TRBD2 agrees at 11 bases. Germline loops: CDR1 MDHEN, CDR2 SYDVKM. The trim removed 4 bases at V and 7 bases at J, leaving 9 bases unmatched. This CDR3 region has 15 residues. The DNA for the CDR3 is TGTGCCAGCAGTTCCGTACTAGCGGGAGATAGGGAGCAGTACTTC. Translation gives CASSSVLAGDREQYF.

A single count supports this clone. The rearrangement uses TRBV18 and TRBJ2-1; 11 bases line up with TRBD2. The CDR3 covers 15 residues. Germline V CDR1 and CDR2: KGHSH, LQKENI. Trimming removed 6 bases from V and 5 bases from J; junction bases left unmatched: 6. Here the CDR3 reads CASSSGGAGNNEQFF. The CDR3 bases are TGTGCCAGCTCTAGCGGGGGGGCCGGGAACAATGAGCAGTTCTTC.

V is TRBV18 and J is TRBJ1-1, with a possible D match to TRBD1 (6 bases). Germline CDR1 reads KGHSH; CDR2 reads LQKENI. V lost 2 bases and J 3 bases, leaving 16 bases between the germline ends. There are 16 residues in the CDR3. CDR3 DNA: TGTGCCAGCTCACCAGTCGGGAGGGGGTCGTACACTGAAGCTTTCTTT. Protein sequence: CASSPVGRGSYTEAFF.

V gene TRBV6-2 or TRBV6-3 combines with J gene TRBJ1-5; unclear D gene. Per the germline V gene, CDR1 is MNHEY and CDR2 is SVGEGT. The CDR3 is 12 residues long. The germline V and J ends were trimmed by 4 bases and 6 bases, with 7 bases remaining between them. Here the CDR3 DNA reads TGTGCCAGCAGTTCCCTCCGTCAGCCCCAGCATTTT. Amino acids: CASSSLRQPQHF.

The V and J genes are TRBV5-1 and TRBJ2-2; TRBD1 might be the D (5 bases). Germline loops: CDR1 SGHRS, CDR2 YFSETQ. The V and J ends lost 2 bases and 1 base respectively, with 12 bases between them. This CDR3 comprises 16 residues. CDR3 region: CASSLGIRENTGELFF. CDR3 nucleotide sequence: TGCGCCAGCAGCTTAGGTATCAGGGAGAACACCGGGGAGCTGTTTTTT.

The chain combines TRBV4-3 with TRBJ1-4, with TRBD1 matching over 8 bases. This CDR3 has 19 amino acids. The junction had 11 bases not matched to a gene; V was cut back by 0 bases and J by 2 bases. Germline CDR1 and CDR2: LGHNA and YSLEER. The CDR3 nucleotides are TGCGCCAGCAGCCAAGATTGGGTTCAGGGGGCAGGTACTAATGAAAAACTGTTTTTT. Residues: CASSQDWVQGAGTNEKLFF.

The chain recombines TRBV7-9 with TRBJ2-7, with TRBD2 matching over 9 bases. The CDR3 has 14 amino acids. Per the germline V gene, CDR1 is SEHNR and CDR2 is FQNEAQ (reference sequence). V dropped 3 bases and J dropped 0; count of bases not matched to a gene: 0. In DNA form, the CDR3 reads TGTGCCAGCAGCTTTAGCGGGAGCTCCTACGAGCAGTACTTC. It yields the protein CASSFSGSSYEQYF.

The chain uses TRBV4-1 and TRBJ1-1; D not resolved. The V gene lost 0 bases and the J gene lost 0 bases, with 14 bases spanning the gap. The length of the CDR3 is 17 residues. Germline-derived CDR1 and CDR2 are MGHRA and YSYEKL. DNA for the CDR3: TGCGCCAGCAGCCAAGATTCTATAACAGAAATGAACACTGAAGCTTTCTTT. Translation gives CASSQDSITEMNTEAFF.

This clone was recorded only once. V usage is TRBV2 and J usage is TRBJ2-1; weak D call: TRBD2 (6 bases). The CDR3 loop spans 14 amino acids. Germline V gene sequence: CDR1 SNHLY, CDR2 FYNNEI. Trimming shortened V by 0 bases and J by 3 bases, and 6 bases separated the two germline ends. CDR3 sequence: CASSEAGGYNEQFF. The CDR3 region has the DNA TGTGCCAGCAGTGAAGCCGGGGGCTACAATGAGCAGTTCTTC.